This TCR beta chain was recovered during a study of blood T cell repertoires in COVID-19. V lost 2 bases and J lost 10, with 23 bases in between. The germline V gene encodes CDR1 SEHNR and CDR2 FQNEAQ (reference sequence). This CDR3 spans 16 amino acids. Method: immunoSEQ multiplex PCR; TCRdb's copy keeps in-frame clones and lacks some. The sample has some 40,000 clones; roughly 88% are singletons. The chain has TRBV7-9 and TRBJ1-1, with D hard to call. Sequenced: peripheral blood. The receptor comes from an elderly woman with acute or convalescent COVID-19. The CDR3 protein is CASSLRYGSGGVGAFF. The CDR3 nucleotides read TGTGCCAGCAGCTTAAGGTATGGAAGCGGAGGAGTCGGAGCTTTCTTT.